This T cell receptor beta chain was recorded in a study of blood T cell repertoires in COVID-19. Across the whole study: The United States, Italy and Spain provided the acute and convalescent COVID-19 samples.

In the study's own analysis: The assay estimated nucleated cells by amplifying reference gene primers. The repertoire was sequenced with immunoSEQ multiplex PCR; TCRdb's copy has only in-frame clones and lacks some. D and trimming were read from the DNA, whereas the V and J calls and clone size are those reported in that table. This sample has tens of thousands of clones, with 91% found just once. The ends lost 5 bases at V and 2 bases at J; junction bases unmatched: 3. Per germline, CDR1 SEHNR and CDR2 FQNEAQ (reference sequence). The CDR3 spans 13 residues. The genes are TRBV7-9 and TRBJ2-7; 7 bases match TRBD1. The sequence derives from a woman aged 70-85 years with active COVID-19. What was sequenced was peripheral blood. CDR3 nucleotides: TGTGCCAGCAGCCGACAGGGAACCTACGAGCAGTACTTC. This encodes CASSRQGTYEQYF.